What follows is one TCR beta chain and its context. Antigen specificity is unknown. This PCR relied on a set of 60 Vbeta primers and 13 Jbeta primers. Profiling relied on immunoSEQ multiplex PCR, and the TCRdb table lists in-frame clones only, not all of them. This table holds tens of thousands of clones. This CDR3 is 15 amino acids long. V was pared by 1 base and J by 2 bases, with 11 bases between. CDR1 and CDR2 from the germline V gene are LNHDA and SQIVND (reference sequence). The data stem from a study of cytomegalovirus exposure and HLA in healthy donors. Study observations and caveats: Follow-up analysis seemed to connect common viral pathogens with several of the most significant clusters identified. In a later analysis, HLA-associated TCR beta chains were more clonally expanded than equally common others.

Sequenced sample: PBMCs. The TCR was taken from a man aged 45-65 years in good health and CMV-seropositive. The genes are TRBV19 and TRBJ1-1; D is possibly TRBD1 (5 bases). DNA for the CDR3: TGTGCCAGTAGTATAGGGGGCCGGGTTAACACTGAAGCTTTCTTT. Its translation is CASSIGGRVNTEAFF.